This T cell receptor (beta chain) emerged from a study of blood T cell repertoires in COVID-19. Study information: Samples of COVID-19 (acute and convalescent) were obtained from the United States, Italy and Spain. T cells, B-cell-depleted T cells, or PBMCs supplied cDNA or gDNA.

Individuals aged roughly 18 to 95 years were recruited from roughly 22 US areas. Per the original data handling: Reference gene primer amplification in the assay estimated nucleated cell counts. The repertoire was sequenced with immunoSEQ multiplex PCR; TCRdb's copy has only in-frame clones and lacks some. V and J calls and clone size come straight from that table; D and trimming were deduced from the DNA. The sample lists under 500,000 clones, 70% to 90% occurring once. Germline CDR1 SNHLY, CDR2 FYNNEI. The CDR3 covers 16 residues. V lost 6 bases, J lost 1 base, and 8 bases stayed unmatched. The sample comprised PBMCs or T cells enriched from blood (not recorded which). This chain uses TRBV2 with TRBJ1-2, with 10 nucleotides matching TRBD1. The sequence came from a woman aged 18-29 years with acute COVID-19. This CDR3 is CASSGDRGQGNYGYTF. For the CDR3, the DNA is TGTGCCAGCAGCGGGGACAGGGGACAGGGTAACTATGGCTACACCTTC. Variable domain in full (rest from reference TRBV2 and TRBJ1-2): EPEVTQTPSHQVTQMGQEVILRCVPISNHLYFYWYRQILGQKVEFLVSFYNNEISEKSEIFDDQFSVERPDGSNFTLKIRSTKLEDSAMYFCASSGDRGQGNYGYTFGSGTRLTVV.